This TCR beta chain was observed in a study of glioma-infiltrating T cells after dendritic cell vaccination. Germline lookup yields CDR1 MNHEY and CDR2 SMNVEV (reference sequence). The V end lost 5 bases, the J end lost 2 bases, and 12 bases lay between the germline ends. The CDR3 is 14 residues long. Sequencing used immunoSEQ multiplex PCR; TCRdb keeps in-frame clones, though not all of them. The sample carries tens of thousands of clones, approximately 80% recorded once. Whole-study results and caveats: Complete blood and tumor specimen sets were limited to few patients. Survival was not directly related to TCR clonality in these patients.

To note about this clone: Antigen unknown.

All glioblastoma patients lacked an isocitrate dehydrogenase mutation. The TCR originated in a human donor with glioblastoma. J is TRBJ1-2 and V is TRBV27; D is ambiguous. The specimen was blood, collected before dendritic cell vaccination. The CDR3 is CASSTLGRNYGYTF. CDR3 sequence (DNA): TGTGCCAGCAGTACCTTGGGCAGAAACTATGGCTACACCTTC.